What follows describes a single T cell receptor beta chain. Antigen unknown. Germline values: CDR1 SEHNR, CDR2 FQNEAQ (reference sequence). V lost 4 bases and J lost 7, with 13 bases in between. CDR3 length: 13 amino acids. PCR amplification relied on 60 Vbeta primers (plus 13 Jbeta primers). Using immunoSEQ multiplex PCR, the repertoire was profiled, and TCRdb retains in-frame clones only, with some absent. The sample records roughly 100,000 clones, roughly 71% being singletons. This sample was included in a study of cytomegalovirus exposure and HLA in healthy donors. Study findings and constraints: The later analysis indicated that the majority of CMV-associated TCR beta chains appeared HLA-restricted.

The V and J genes are TRBV7-9 and TRBJ1-2; perhaps TRBD1 as D (5 bases). Sequencing was carried out using PBMCs. The sequence was obtained from a middle-aged woman in good health and CMV-seronegative. The CDR3 DNA reads TGTGCCAGCAGCTCCCCCAGGGAGGGTGGCTACACCTTC. Protein: CASSSPREGGYTF.